This note documents a single T cell receptor beta chain sequence. The antigen is not known. The entry originates in a study of CD8 T cells in Susac syndrome. Points from the study as a whole: The study's TCR sequencing and HLA analysis covered a relatively small number of individuals, and the study acknowledged this.

TEMRA cells were enriched by FACS, while CD8+ and CD4+ T cells were obtained through a negative isolation that was performed magnetically. CDR1 and CDR2 from the germline V gene are LGHNA and YSLEER. J was trimmed by 8 bases and V by 0 bases; bases with no gene match: 7. CDR3 length: 15 residues. The authors reverse transcribed roughly 0.5 to 1 ug RNA with random hexamers. An immunoSEQ multiplex PCR amplified TCR beta CDR3 over 54 Vbeta and 13 Jbeta. TCRdb independently ran MiXCR on the immunoSEQ multiplex PCR reads; one entry per CDR3 protein. In the table there are 70,000 or so distinct CDR3 sequences, approximately 95% of which are singletons.

The sample comprised CD8+ T cells from PBMCs. The rearrangement uses TRBV4-3 and TRBJ1-2; 9 nucleotides line up with TRBD1. The sequence was obtained from a human donor in good health. The CDR3, as DNA: TGCGCCAGCAGCCAAGAGAGACGACAGGGGGACGGCTACACCTTC. Its protein product is CASSQERRQGDGYTF.